The 18 T cell receptor beta chains reported below all come from one sample, sequenced in a study of T cells after yellow fever vaccination. MiXCR was run by TCRdb on the 5' RACE reads, yielding one entry per CDR3 protein. The top ten hold about 3% of the sample, which has about 340,000 distinct CDR3 sequences, around 13% seen once. The sample consisted of CD4+ T cells sorted from PBMCs, taken 15 days after the yellow fever booster vaccination. Receptors were obtained from a man aged 18 to 29 who received the YFV17D yellow fever vaccine.

There are a few counts of this clonotype. This sequence joins TRBV2 and TRBJ1-1; D unresolved. CDR1 and CDR2 from the germline V gene are SNHLY and FYNNEI. The CDR3 sequence is 14 residues long. V was shortened by 6 bases and J by 1 base, with 12 bases between the two germline ends. The CDR3 bases are TGTGCCAGCAGCCAATTGAACGCGAACACTGAAGCTTTCTTT. This encodes CASSQLNANTEAFF. The full variable domain, in which reference TRBV2 and TRBJ1-1 provide the parts outside the CDR3, is EPEVTQTPSHQVTQMGQEVILRCVPISNHLYFYWYRQILGQKVEFLVSFYNNEISEKSEIFDDQFSVERPDGSNFTLKIRSTKLEDSAMYFCASSQLNANTEAFFGQGTRLTVV.

The chain uses TRBV14 and TRBJ1-4, with a tentative D call TRBD1 (6 bases). Trimming removed 3 bases at V and 8 bases at J, with 10 bases between. From germline, CDR1 is SGHDN and CDR2 FVKESK. The CDR3 sequence is 13 residues long. The CDR3 loop reads CASSQGAVEKLFF. For the CDR3, the DNA is TGTGCCAGCAGCCAGGGGGCCGTAGAAAAACTGTTTTTT.

This clonotype was seen a handful of times. The chain recombines TRBV7-2 with TRBJ2-1; 12 nucleotides line up with TRBD2. Germline trimming cut 8 bases from V and 11 bases from J; bases unmatched to any gene: 7. Germline V gene lookup returns CDR1 SGHTA and CDR2 FQGNSA. There are 13 residues in the CDR3. The CDR3 loop is CASGTSGGTKQFF. CDR3 bases: TGTGCCAGCGGAACTAGCGGGGGGACAAAGCAGTTCTTC.

This chain joins TRBV29-1 and TRBJ1-1, with D uncertain. This CDR3 is built from 10 residues. The V and J ends lost 2 bases and 8 bases respectively, with 6 bases between them. Germline V gene lookup returns CDR1 SQVTM and CDR2 ANQGSEA. In nucleotides, the CDR3 is TGCAGCGTTGAACAGGTGGAAGCTTTCTTT. Residues: CSVEQVEAFF.

In this sample, this clonotype turned up a few times. The rearrangement joins TRBV9 to TRBJ2-5; TRBD2 matches at 9 bases. From germline, CDR1 is SGDLS and CDR2 YYNGEE. This CDR3 is 15 amino acids long. V lost 1 base and J lost 5; bases outside the gene matches: 6. DNA of the CDR3: TGTGCCAGCAGCGTATTAGCGGGGGTATGGGAGACCCAGTACTTC. Amino acids: CASSVLAGVWETQYF.

There are a few counts of this clonotype. J is TRBJ2-7 and V is TRBV6-1; D ambiguous. This CDR3 contains 13 residues. The germline CDR1 and CDR2 sequences are MNHNS and SASEGT. The V end lost 8 bases, the J end lost 3 bases, and 14 bases lay between the germline ends. CDR3 in amino acids: CASRRTEGYEQYV. For the CDR3, the DNA is TGTGCCAGCCGCCGGACCGAAGGCTACGAGCAGTACGTC.

This clonotype was observed a few times. The V and J genes are TRBV11-2 and TRBJ2-1; 9 nucleotides line up with TRBD2. Germline V gene data show CDR1 as SGHAT and CDR2 as FQNNGV. After removal of 5 bases from V and 9 bases from J, the junction contained 11 bases not matched to a gene. The CDR3 runs 15 residues. The CDR3 DNA reads TGTGCCAGCAGCGGCGGCGGGACTAGCTTCGCTGAGCAGTTCTTC. Its translation: CASSGGGTSFAEQFF.

This clonotype was observed a few times. The chain is built from TRBV5-1 and TRBJ1-1; D remains ambiguous. The CDR3 loop spans 14 amino acids. V was cut by 0 bases and J by 0 bases, with 6 bases left in between. The germline gives CDR1 SGHRS, CDR2 YFSETQ. The CDR3 nucleotides read TGCGCCAGCAGCTTGGGCGACCTGAACACTGAAGCTTTCTTT. Its translation: CASSLGDLNTEAFF.

The chain combines TRBV27 with TRBJ2-2; a possible D gene is TRBD2 (7 bases). The CDR3 extends over 17 amino acids. Deletions cut 6 bases from V and 4 bases from J, with 21 bases between. The V gene's germline CDR1 is MNHEY and CDR2 SMNVEV (reference sequence). In DNA, the CDR3 is TGTGCCAGCAGCGAGGGAGGGGGTATGGAAGGCACCGGGGAGCTGTTTTTT. Protein product: CASSEGGGMEGTGELFF.

This clonotype was seen repeatedly, ten times or more. This chain joins TRBV4-3 and TRBJ2-5; perhaps D is TRBD1 or TRBD2 (5 bases each). This CDR3 comprises 17 residues. CDR1 and CDR2 (germline): LGHNA, YSLEER. The V gene lost 2 bases and the J gene lost 5 bases, with 21 bases spanning the gap. The CDR3 loop reads CASSQTPGPAPGETQYF. Here the CDR3 DNA reads TGCGCCAGCAGCCAAACTCCGGGACCAGCTCCAGGGGAGACCCAGTACTTC.

This chain uses TRBV23-1 with TRBJ2-4, with D possibly TRBD2 on 5 matching bases. TRBV23-1 is known as an ORF, though its function is uncertain. Trimming stripped 3 bases from V and 0 bases from J, with 24 bases between. This CDR3 has 20 residues. CDR3 DNA: TGCGCCAGCAGTCACCCCCCCCTGGGTGCGGGTCCAATAGCCAAAAACATTCAGTACTTC. Protein product: CASSHPPLGAGPIAKNIQYF.

In DNA form, the CDR3 reads TGTGCCAGCAGCGCGGGCGGGGCCAGCACAGATACGCAGTATTTT. This encodes CASSAGGASTDTQYF. The J gene is TRBJ2-3, the V gene TRBV5-4; a weak D match, TRBD2 (6 bases). V gave up 4 bases and J gave up 0 bases, with 12 bases separating them. Germline V gene sequence: CDR1 SGHNT, CDR2 YYREEE (reference sequence). The CDR3 is 15 amino acids.

This clonotype was seen a handful of times. The rearrangement links TRBV4-2 to TRBJ2-2; no firm D call. V was shortened by 6 bases and J by 2 bases, with 7 bases between the two germline ends. The CDR3 runs to 13 residues. The germline CDR1 and CDR2 sequences are LGHNA and YNFKEQ. The CDR3 is CASSWANTGELFF. In nucleotides, the CDR3 is TGTGCCAGCAGTTGGGCCAACACCGGGGAGCTGTTTTTT.

This clonotype was counted only a few times. This chain links TRBV6-2 or TRBV6-3 with TRBJ1-5; the D is unclear. This CDR3 comprises 14 residues. V lost 9 bases, J lost 4 bases, and 16 bases lay in between. CDR1 and CDR2 (germline): MNHEY, SVGEGT. CDR3 sequence: CASLDHGGNQPQHF. The CDR3 nucleotides are TGTGCCAGTCTGGATCACGGAGGGAATCAGCCCCAGCATTTT.

The genes are TRBV5-1 and TRBJ1-6, with D uncertain. This CDR3 contains 10 residues. Trimming removed 7 bases at V and 14 bases at J, with 10 bases between. Per the germline V gene, CDR1 is SGHRS and CDR2 is YFSETQ. The CDR3 sequence: CASPLGTLHF. CDR3 nucleotide sequence: TGCGCCAGCCCCTTAGGAACCCTCCACTTT.

The chain joins TRBV7-9 to TRBJ2-3; TRBD1 agrees at 7 bases. The CDR3 covers 14 residues. Germline V gene lookup returns CDR1 SEHNR and CDR2 FQNEAQ (reference sequence). The V gene end was trimmed by 6 bases and the J gene end by 6 bases; junction bases not matched to a gene: 9. CDR3 in amino acids: CASSPRQGGDTQYF. The CDR3 DNA reads as TGTGCCAGCAGTCCCAGACAGGGTGGCGATACGCAGTATTTT.

V usage is TRBV5-1 and J usage is TRBJ1-2; D may be TRBD1 (5 bases). The germline V gene has CDR1 SGHRS and CDR2 YFSETQ. This CDR3 has 17 amino acids. The germline V and J ends were trimmed by 4 bases and 3 bases, with 22 bases remaining between them. This chain's CDR3 is CASSPTDPGQGHYGYTF. CDR3 coding DNA: TGCGCCAGCAGCCCGACGGACCCTGGGCAGGGCCACTATGGCTACACCTTC.

This clonotype was recorded a few times. The chain employs TRBV20-1 and TRBJ2-1; 16 nucleotides align to TRBD2. The V gene end was trimmed by 3 bases and the J gene end by 0 bases; junction bases not matched to a gene: 14. Per the germline V gene, CDR1 is DFQATT and CDR2 is SNEGSKA (reference sequence). The CDR3 spans 21 residues. The chain's CDR3 is CSASEYGTSGGVTGSYNEQFF. CDR3 nucleotides: TGCAGTGCTAGCGAATACGGGACTAGCGGGGGGGTTACGGGCTCCTACAATGAGCAGTTCTTC.